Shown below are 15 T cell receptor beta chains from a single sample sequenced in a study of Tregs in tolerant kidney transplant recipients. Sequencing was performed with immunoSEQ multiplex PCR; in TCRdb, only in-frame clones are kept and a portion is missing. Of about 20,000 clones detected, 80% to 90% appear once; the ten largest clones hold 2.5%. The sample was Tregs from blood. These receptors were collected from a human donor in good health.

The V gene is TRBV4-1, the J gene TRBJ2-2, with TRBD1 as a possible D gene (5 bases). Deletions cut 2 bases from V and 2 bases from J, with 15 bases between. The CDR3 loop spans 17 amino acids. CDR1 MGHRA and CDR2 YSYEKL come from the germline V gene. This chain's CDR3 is CASSQSMGRPNTGELFF. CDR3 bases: TGCGCCAGCAGCCAAAGTATGGGGCGCCCCAACACCGGGGAGCTGTTTTTT.

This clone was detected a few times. For the CDR3, the DNA is TGTGCCAGTAGTAAGACTAGCGGGGGCTACGAGCAGTACTTC. Its protein product is CASSKTSGGYEQYF. The V gene is TRBV19, the J gene TRBJ2-7; TRBD2 matches 12 bases. CDR1 is LNHDA, CDR2 SQIVND, per germline (reference sequence). V lost 4 bases to trimming and J lost 3 bases; unmatched junction nucleotides: 1. The CDR3 spans 14 residues. The variable domain in full, with the rest retrieved from reference TRBV19 and TRBJ2-7, is DGGITQSPKYLFRKEGQNVTLSCEQNLNHDAMYWYRQDPGQGLRLIYYSQIVNDFQKGDIAEGYSVSREKKESFPLTVTSAQKNPTAFYLCASSKTSGGYEQYFGPGTRLTVT.

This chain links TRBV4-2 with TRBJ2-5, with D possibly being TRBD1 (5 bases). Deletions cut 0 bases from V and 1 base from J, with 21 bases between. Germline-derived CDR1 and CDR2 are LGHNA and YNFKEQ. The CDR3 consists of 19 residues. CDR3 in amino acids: CASSQDLARGITGQETQYF. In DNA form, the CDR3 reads TGTGCCAGCAGCCAAGATCTGGCAAGGGGTATTACGGGCCAAGAGACCCAGTACTTC.

The CDR3 nucleotides read TGTGCCAGCAGTGATCGACCTTACTACGAGCAGTACTTC. Encoded protein: CASSDRPYYEQYF. The rearrangement links TRBV2 to TRBJ2-7; D is unresolved. Germline values: CDR1 SNHLY, CDR2 FYNNEI. The ends were cut back, 3 bases at V and 3 bases at J, with 9 bases in the middle. The CDR3 sequence is 13 residues long.

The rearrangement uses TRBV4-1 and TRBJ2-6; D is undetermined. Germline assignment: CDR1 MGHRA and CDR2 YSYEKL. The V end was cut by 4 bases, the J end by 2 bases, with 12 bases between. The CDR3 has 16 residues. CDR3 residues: CASSLPWSAGANVLTF. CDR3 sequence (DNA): TGCGCCAGCAGCCTCCCATGGTCCGCTGGGGCCAACGTCCTGACTTTC.

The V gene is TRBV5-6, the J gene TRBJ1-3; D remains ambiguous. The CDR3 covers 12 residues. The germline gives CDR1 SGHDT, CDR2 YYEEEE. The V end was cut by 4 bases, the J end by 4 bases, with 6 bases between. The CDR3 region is CASSGSGNTIYF. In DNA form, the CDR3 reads TGTGCCAGCAGCGGGAGCGGAAACACCATATATTTT.

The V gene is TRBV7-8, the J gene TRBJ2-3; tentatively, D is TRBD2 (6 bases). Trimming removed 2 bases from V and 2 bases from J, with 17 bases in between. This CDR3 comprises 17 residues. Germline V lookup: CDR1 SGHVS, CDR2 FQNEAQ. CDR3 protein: CASSLLTGGGSTDTQYF. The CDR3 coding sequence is TGTGCCAGCAGCTTACTGACCGGTGGGGGGTCCACAGATACGCAGTATTTT. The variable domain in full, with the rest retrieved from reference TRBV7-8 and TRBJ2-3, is GAGVSQSPRYKVAKRGQDVALRCDPISGHVSLFWYQQALGQGPEFLTYFQNEAQLDKSGLPSDRFFAERPEGSVSTLKIQRTQQEDSAVYLCASSLLTGGGSTDTQYFGPGTRLTVL.

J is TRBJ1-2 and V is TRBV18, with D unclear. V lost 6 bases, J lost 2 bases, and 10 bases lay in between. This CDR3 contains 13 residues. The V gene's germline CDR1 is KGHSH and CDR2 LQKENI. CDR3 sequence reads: CASSPDGNYGYTF. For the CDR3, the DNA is TGTGCCAGCTCCCCAGACGGAAACTATGGCTACACCTTC. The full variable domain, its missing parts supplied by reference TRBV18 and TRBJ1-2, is NAGVMQNPRHLVRRRGQEARLRCSPMKGHSHVYWYRQLPEEGLKFMVYLQKENIIDESGMPKERFSAEFPKEGPSILRIQQVVRGDSAAYFCASSPDGNYGYTFGSGTRLTVV.

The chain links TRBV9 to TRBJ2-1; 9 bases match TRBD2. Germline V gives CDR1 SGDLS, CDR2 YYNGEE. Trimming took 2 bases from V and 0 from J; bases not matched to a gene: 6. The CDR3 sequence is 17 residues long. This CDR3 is CASSVGLAGDSYNEQFF. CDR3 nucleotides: TGTGCCAGCAGCGTGGGCTTAGCGGGAGACTCCTACAATGAGCAGTTCTTC.

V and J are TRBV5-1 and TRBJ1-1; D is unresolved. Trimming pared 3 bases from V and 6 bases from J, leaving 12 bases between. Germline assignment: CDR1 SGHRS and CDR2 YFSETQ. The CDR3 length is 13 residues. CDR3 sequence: CASSSRPAAEAFF. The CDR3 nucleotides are TGCGCCAGCAGCTCACGACCGGCGGCTGAAGCTTTCTTT.

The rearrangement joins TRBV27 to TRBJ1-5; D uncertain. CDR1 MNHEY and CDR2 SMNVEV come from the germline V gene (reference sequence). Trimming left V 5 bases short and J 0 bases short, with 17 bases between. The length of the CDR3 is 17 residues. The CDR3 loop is CASSPSPHRVSNQPQHF. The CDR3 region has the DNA TGTGCCAGCAGTCCATCACCGCACAGAGTTAGCAATCAGCCCCAGCATTTT.

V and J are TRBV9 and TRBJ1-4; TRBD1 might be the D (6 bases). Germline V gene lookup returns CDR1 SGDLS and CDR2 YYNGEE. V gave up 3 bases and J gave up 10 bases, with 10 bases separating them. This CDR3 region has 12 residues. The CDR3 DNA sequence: TGTGCCAGCAGCGACAGGGCCGGAAAACTGTTTTTT. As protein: CASSDRAGKLFF.

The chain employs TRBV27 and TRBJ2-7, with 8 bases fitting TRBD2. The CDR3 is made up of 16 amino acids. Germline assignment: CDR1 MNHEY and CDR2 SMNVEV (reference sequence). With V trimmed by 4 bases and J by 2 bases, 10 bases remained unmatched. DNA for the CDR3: TGTGCCAGCAGTTGGGACGGGCGGGGGGTGCCCTACGAGCAGTACTTC. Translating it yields CASSWDGRGVPYEQYF.

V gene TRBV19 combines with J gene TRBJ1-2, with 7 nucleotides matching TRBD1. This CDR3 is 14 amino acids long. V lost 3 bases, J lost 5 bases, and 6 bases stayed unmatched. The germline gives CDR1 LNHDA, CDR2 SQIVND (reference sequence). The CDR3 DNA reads TGTGCCAGTAGTATTCTGGGACAGTCTTATGGCTACACCTTC. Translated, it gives CASSILGQSYGYTF.

The CDR3 loop is CASSPLAGGQNTGELFF. The CDR3, as DNA: TGTGCCAGCAGCCCACTAGCGGGGGGACAGAACACCGGGGAGCTGTTTTTT. The chain is built from TRBV7-7 and TRBJ2-2, with 12 bases lining up with TRBD2. This CDR3 has 17 residues. Germline CDR1 is SSHAT and CDR2 is FNYEAQ (reference sequence). J was trimmed by 1 base and V by 5 bases; bases with no gene match: 5.